This is a list of T cell receptor beta chains from one sample in a study of blood T cell repertoires in COVID-19. TCRdb keeps only in-frame clones here, not all; method: immunoSEQ multiplex PCR. The sample has 95,000 to 110,000 clones, roughly 88% seen once. The material sequenced was peripheral blood. The receptors here all came from a human donor in a cohort sampled during active COVID-19. Each CDR3 is given with its conserved first and last residue. A D gene is named only where the DNA matches it firmly. Not every row has a clone size; where given, it reads once, few, many or a size class.

clone_size: -
j_call: TRBJ2-1
d_call: TRBD1
v_call: TRBV29-1
cdr3_nt: TGCAACGCCCTGGGCGGACAGGGTTACAATGAGCAGTTCTTC
cdr3_aa: CNALGGQGYNEQFF

clone_size: -
j_call: TRBJ1-5
d_call: -
v_call: TRBV10-3
cdr3_nt: TGTGCCATCAGTGAGGGGGCAGAGCATCAGCCCCAGCATTTT
cdr3_aa: CAISEGAEHQPQHF

clone_size: -
j_call: TRBJ1-5
d_call: TRBD1
v_call: TRBV7-9
cdr3_nt: TGTGCCAGCAGCTTATCAGGGGGGAGACAGCCCCAGCATTTT
cdr3_aa: CASSLSGGRQPQHF

clone_size: few
j_call: TRBJ2-5
d_call: -
v_call: TRBV29-1
cdr3_nt: TGCAGCGTCTCCCTCACCTGGGGTGAGGGAGAGACCCAGTACTTC
cdr3_aa: CSVSLTWGEGETQYF

clone_size: -
j_call: TRBJ2-2
d_call: -
v_call: TRBV5-1
cdr3_nt: TGCGCCAGCAGCTTGACGCAGGGGATGTACGGGGAGCTGTTTTTT
cdr3_aa: CASSLTQGMYGELFF

clone_size: -
j_call: TRBJ2-5
d_call: TRBD2
v_call: TRBV7-6
cdr3_nt: TGTGCCAGCGGGGCTAGCGGGAGAAAATCGCAGTACTTC
cdr3_aa: CASGASGRKSQYF

clone_size: -
j_call: TRBJ2-4
d_call: -
v_call: TRBV6-2/TRBV6-3
cdr3_nt: TGTGCCAGCAGTTACGGGAGAGTAGCCAAAAACATTCAGTACTTC
cdr3_aa: CASSYGRVAKNIQYF

clone_size: once
j_call: TRBJ2-3
d_call: TRBD2
v_call: TRBV7-9
cdr3_nt: TGTGCCAGCAGCAGTATAGCGGGCGACCGGGATACGCAGTATTTT
cdr3_aa: CASSSIAGDRDTQYF

clone_size: -
j_call: TRBJ2-1
d_call: -
v_call: TRBV5-1
cdr3_nt: TGCGCCAGCAGCCTGGATGGGGACTTTAATGAGCAGTTCTTC
cdr3_aa: CASSLDGDFNEQFF

clone_size: few
j_call: TRBJ1-1
d_call: TRBD1
v_call: TRBV10-3
cdr3_nt: TGTGCCATCAGTGGCCGACAGGGTGGGGCTGAAGCTTTCTTT
cdr3_aa: CAISGRQGGAEAFF

clone_size: few
j_call: TRBJ1-6
d_call: -
v_call: TRBV7-3
cdr3_nt: TGTGCCAGCAGCGAGTCCTATAATTCACCCCTCCACTTT
cdr3_aa: CASSESYNSPLHF

clone_size: -
j_call: TRBJ1-4
d_call: -
v_call: TRBV3-1/TRBV3-2
cdr3_nt: TGTGCCAGCAGCCAAATTCGGGGCAGGGGCTCGCACCTTAATGAAAAACTGTTTTTT
cdr3_aa: CASSQIRGRGSHLNEKLFF

clone_size: -
j_call: TRBJ2-7
d_call: -
v_call: TRBV18
cdr3_nt: TGTGCCAGCGCAGTTACTAGCTCCTACGAGCAGTACTTC
cdr3_aa: CASAVTSSYEQYF

clone_size: -
j_call: TRBJ1-3
d_call: -
v_call: TRBV27
cdr3_nt: TGTGCCAGCAGGCCCACAGGGATTAACACCATATATTTT
cdr3_aa: CASRPTGINTIYF

clone_size: -
j_call: TRBJ2-5
d_call: TRBD2
v_call: TRBV18
cdr3_nt: TGTGCCAGCTCACCGTGGACTAGCGGGGGGTCGGAGACCCAGTACTTC
cdr3_aa: CASSPWTSGGSETQYF

clone_size: -
j_call: TRBJ1-1
d_call: TRBD1
v_call: TRBV14
cdr3_nt: TGTGCCAGCAGCAAACGGACAGGGGACACTGAAGCTTTCTTT
cdr3_aa: CASSKRTGDTEAFF

clone_size: few
j_call: TRBJ2-3
d_call: TRBD2
v_call: TRBV18
cdr3_nt: TGTGCCAGCTCGTTAGCGGGGTCTAGCACAGATACGCAGTATTTT
cdr3_aa: CASSLAGSSTDTQYF

clone_size: -
j_call: TRBJ2-7
d_call: TRBD2
v_call: TRBV4-2
cdr3_nt: TGTGCCAGCAGCCCTCGGGGGGGCCCCCCTTATTCCTACGAGCAGTACTTC
cdr3_aa: CASSPRGGPPYSYEQYF

clone_size: -
j_call: TRBJ2-2
d_call: TRBD2
v_call: TRBV3-1/TRBV3-2
cdr3_nt: TGTGCCAGCAGCACAGAGCGGGGTAACACCGGGGAGCTGTTTTTT
cdr3_aa: CASSTERGNTGELFF

clone_size: -
j_call: TRBJ1-3
d_call: -
v_call: TRBV6-5
cdr3_nt: TGTGCCAGCAGTTACTCGCAGGGGCCCGGAAACACCATATATTTT
cdr3_aa: CASSYSQGPGNTIYF

clone_size: -
j_call: TRBJ2-2
d_call: -
v_call: TRBV6-6
cdr3_nt: TGTGCCACCGAAAACTTTGCGAACACCGGGGAGCTGTTTTTT
cdr3_aa: CATENFANTGELFF

clone_size: -
j_call: TRBJ2-4
d_call: -
v_call: TRBV3-1/TRBV3-2
cdr3_nt: TGTGCCAGCAGCCAAGACCCCGTAGCCAAAAACATTCAGTACTTC
cdr3_aa: CASSQDPVAKNIQYF

clone_size: -
j_call: TRBJ1-3
d_call: TRBD1
v_call: TRBV5-5
cdr3_nt: TGTGCCAGCAGCTTACCGGGACAGGGGACGAACTCTGGAAACACCATATATTTT
cdr3_aa: CASSLPGQGTNSGNTIYF

clone_size: -
j_call: TRBJ1-1
d_call: -
v_call: TRBV7-2
cdr3_nt: TGTGCCAGCAGCTTAAGGAGGGCAGGATCTAGAACCACTGAAGCTTTCTTT
cdr3_aa: CASSLRRAGSRTTEAFF

clone_size: -
j_call: TRBJ2-3
d_call: TRBD2
v_call: TRBV6-4
cdr3_nt: TGTGCCAGCAGCGATCTAGCGGGGGGAGCAGATACGCAGTATTTT
cdr3_aa: CASSDLAGGADTQYF

clone_size: -
j_call: TRBJ2-1
d_call: -
v_call: TRBV29-1
cdr3_nt: TGCAGCGTTGAATCGGGGGGCCCGATATACAATGAGCAGTTCTTC
cdr3_aa: CSVESGGPIYNEQFF

clone_size: -
j_call: TRBJ2-5
d_call: TRBD2
v_call: TRBV12-3/TRBV12-4
cdr3_nt: TGTGCCAGCAGACCGGGACTAGCGTTAGGCCAGTACTTC
cdr3_aa: CASRPGLALGQYF

clone_size: -
j_call: TRBJ2-7
d_call: -
v_call: TRBV6-2/TRBV6-3
cdr3_nt: TGTGCCAGCAGTTACCTCGCCTACGAGCAGTACTTC
cdr3_aa: CASSYLAYEQYF

clone_size: -
j_call: TRBJ1-2
d_call: -
v_call: TRBV7-8
cdr3_nt: TGTGCCAGCAGCTCCCGGACAATTTCTAACTATGGCTACACCTTC
cdr3_aa: CASSSRTISNYGYTF

clone_size: -
j_call: TRBJ1-2
d_call: -
v_call: TRBV28
cdr3_nt: TGTGCCAGCAGTTTGTTACGGGAAAAGGCTTTC
cdr3_aa: CASSLLREKAF

clone_size: -
j_call: TRBJ1-5
d_call: -
v_call: TRBV12-5
cdr3_nt: TGTGCTAGTGGTCCGGGCCGAAGCCTGGACGGGGATCAGCCCCAGCATTTT
cdr3_aa: CASGPGRSLDGDQPQHF

clone_size: few
j_call: TRBJ2-3
d_call: -
v_call: TRBV11-3
cdr3_nt: TGTGCCAGCAGCTTACAGGGTCCAGATACGCAGTATTTT
cdr3_aa: CASSLQGPDTQYF

clone_size: -
j_call: TRBJ2-3
d_call: TRBD2
v_call: TRBV5-1
cdr3_nt: TGCGCCAGCAGAACCGGGACTAGCGGGCACACAGATACGCAGTATTTT
cdr3_aa: CASRTGTSGHTDTQYF

clone_size: -
j_call: TRBJ2-4
d_call: -
v_call: TRBV28
cdr3_nt: TGTGCCAGCAGTTTAGAGACAGGGAGGTTCATTCAGTACTTC
cdr3_aa: CASSLETGRFIQYF

clone_size: once
j_call: TRBJ2-1
d_call: TRBD1
v_call: TRBV7-2
cdr3_nt: TGTGCCAGCAGCTTACAACTGGGACAGGGATACAATGAGCAGTTCTTC
cdr3_aa: CASSLQLGQGYNEQFF

clone_size: -
j_call: TRBJ2-2
d_call: -
v_call: TRBV9
cdr3_nt: TGTGCCAGCAGCCTGCGAGAGACCGGGGAGCTGTTTTTT
cdr3_aa: CASSLRETGELFF

clone_size: -
j_call: TRBJ2-7
d_call: -
v_call: TRBV28
cdr3_nt: TGTGCCAGCAGCCAATTGGCAGTACAGAACTCCTACGAGCAGTACTTC
cdr3_aa: CASSQLAVQNSYEQYF

clone_size: -
j_call: TRBJ2-7
d_call: -
v_call: TRBV6-5
cdr3_nt: TGTGCCAGCAGCGACAGAAGATACGAGCAGTACTTC
cdr3_aa: CASSDRRYEQYF

clone_size: -
j_call: TRBJ2-3
d_call: TRBD1
v_call: TRBV5-1
cdr3_nt: TGCGCCAGCAGCAGACGGGACAGGGCCACAGATACGCAGTATTTT
cdr3_aa: CASSRRDRATDTQYF